Presented here are 8 T cell receptor beta chains from one specimen sequenced in a study of T cell changes during pregnancy in multiple sclerosis (dated by TCRdb to the late 2010s). The library came from the immunoSEQ multiplex PCR assay. Not all clones reach the TCRdb copy of this immuneACCESS table, which keeps in-frame sequences only. Checked studies attribute under half of the gap to unresolved V genes and leave the rest unexplained. A total of about 32,000 clones appear in this sample, roughly nine tenths of them only once. 5.1% of the sample is taken by the ten largest. The specimen was CD8+ T cells from peripheral blood mononuclear cells, collected in the first trimester of pregnancy. Receptors originate from a female donor with multiple sclerosis, enrolled in a pregnancy study.

The chain employs TRBV4-1 and TRBJ2-7, with TRBD1 matching 7 bases. CDR1 is MGHRA and CDR2 is YSYEKL in the germline V gene. The CDR3 is made up of 15 amino acids. The trim removed 0 bases at V and 5 bases at J, leaving 7 bases unmatched. The CDR3 loop is CASSQDRDRRDEQYF. The CDR3 nucleotides read TGCGCCAGCAGCCAAGACCGGGACAGACGTGACGAGCAGTACTTC.

The chain couples TRBV5-6 to TRBJ2-1; 12 nucleotides agree with TRBD1. Germline-derived CDR1 and CDR2 are SGHDT and YYEEEE. V was clipped by 6 bases and J by 7 bases; unmatched bases: 8. CDR3 size: 15 residues. The CDR3 DNA reads TGTGCCAGCAAGGCCTGGGGACAGGGGGCAAATGAGCAGTTCTTC. Its protein is CASKAWGQGANEQFF.

The chain joins TRBV5-1 to TRBJ2-3; 11 bases map to TRBD2. J was trimmed by 3 bases and V by 3 bases; bases with no gene match: 12. The CDR3 length is 18 residues. Germline V CDR1 and CDR2: SGHRS, YFSETQ. The CDR3 sequence is CASSWPWRLAGWTDTQYF. CDR3 nucleotides: TGCGCCAGCAGCTGGCCTTGGCGACTAGCGGGGTGGACAGATACGCAGTATTTT. The whole variable domain, filled in from reference TRBV5-1 and TRBJ2-3, reads KAGVTQTPRYLIKTRGQQVTLSCSPISGHRSVSWYQQTPGQGLQFLFEYFSETQRNKGNFPGRFSGRQFSNSRSEMNVSTLELGDSALYLCASSWPWRLAGWTDTQYFGPGTRLTVL.

This chain uses TRBV27 with TRBJ2-5; D not resolved. The CDR3 covers 13 residues. Trimming took off 6 bases at V and 4 bases at J, with 12 bases between the two ends. Germline CDR1 reads MNHEY; CDR2 reads SMNVEV (reference sequence). CDR3 region: CASRPGGGETQYF. Written as DNA, the CDR3 is TGTGCCAGCAGGCCTGGCGGCGGAGAGACCCAGTACTTC.

The gene calls are TRBV6-5 and TRBJ2-7; TRBD2 matches 8 bases. The ends lost 0 bases at V and 2 bases at J; junction bases unmatched: 6. The germline gives CDR1 MNHEY, CDR2 SVGAGI. This CDR3 has 16 amino acids. The CDR3 reads CASSYSTGTSTYEQYF. CDR3 coding DNA: TGTGCCAGCAGTTACTCGACCGGGACTAGTACCTACGAGCAGTACTTC.

CDR3 in DNA: TGTGCCAGCAGTTACTCTCCGACAGATTCGGGCGGCTACACCTTC. Protein: CASSYSPTDSGGYTF. The chain links TRBV6-6 to TRBJ1-2, with a weak D call TRBD1 (5 bases). The CDR3 contains 15 residues. With 0 bases removed from V and 8 bases from J, the gap between germline ends came to 16 bases. In germline, CDR1 is MNHNY, CDR2 SVGAGI (reference sequence).

About this clone itself: One end of the junction is discordant with germline, which a read error may explain. The chain has TRBV13 and TRBJ2-7; the match to TRBD1 covers 9 bases. CDR3 size: 18 residues. The germline V gene encodes CDR1 PRHDT and CDR2 FYEKMQ (reference sequence). The CDR3: CASSVGRPGQGFSYEQYF. The DNA for the CDR3 is TGTGCCAGCAGCGTAGGGCGCCCGGGACAGGGTTTCTCCTACGAGCAGTACTTC.

The chain uses TRBV15 and TRBJ2-1; 7 positions agree with TRBD2. The germline CDR1 and CDR2 sequences are LNHNV and YYDKDF (reference sequence). The CDR3 contains 15 residues. Trimming removed 8 bases from V and 10 bases from J; junction bases left unmatched: 17. The DNA for the CDR3 is TGTGCCACCGGGAGTGGGGGGGAGGGCCGTTTGGAGCAGTTCTTC. It is translated as CATGSGGEGRLEQFF.